This TCR beta chain was captured in a study of neoadjuvant anti-PD-1 for oral cavity cancer. Study findings and constraints: Only a few patients per response group were TCR-analyzed; validation needed.

Some clones are missing from TCRdb's copy, which holds only in-frame ones; the method was immunoSEQ multiplex PCR. The table has about 12,000 clones, over 55% seen once. Comments on this clone: Antigen specificity is unknown.

Described time point: after neoadjuvant nivolumab, at surgical resection. The CDR3 totals 17 residues. V was clipped by 4 bases and J by 1 base, with 19 bases between them. Germline values: CDR1 SGHVS, CDR2 FQNEAQ. The rearrangement uses TRBV7-8 and TRBJ1-1, with D uncertain. The sequence derives from a person aged 35 to 85 with oral cavity squamous cell carcinoma. Sequencing was performed on PBMCs, taken after nivolumab (anti-PD-1) treatment. CDR3 sequence reads: CASSSSFGRVANTEAFF. CDR3 sequence (DNA): TGTGCCAGCAGCTCCTCTTTCGGACGGGTTGCGAACACTGAAGCTTTCTTT.